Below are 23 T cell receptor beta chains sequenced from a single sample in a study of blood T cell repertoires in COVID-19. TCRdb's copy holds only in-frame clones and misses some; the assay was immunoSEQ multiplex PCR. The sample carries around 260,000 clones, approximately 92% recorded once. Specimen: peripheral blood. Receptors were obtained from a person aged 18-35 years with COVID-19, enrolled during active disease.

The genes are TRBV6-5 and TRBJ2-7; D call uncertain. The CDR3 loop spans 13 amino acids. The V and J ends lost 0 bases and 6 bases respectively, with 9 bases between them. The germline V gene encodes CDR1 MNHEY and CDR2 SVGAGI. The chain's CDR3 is CASSYSAGREQYF. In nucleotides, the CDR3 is TGTGCCAGCAGTTACTCGGCAGGTCGCGAGCAGTACTTC.

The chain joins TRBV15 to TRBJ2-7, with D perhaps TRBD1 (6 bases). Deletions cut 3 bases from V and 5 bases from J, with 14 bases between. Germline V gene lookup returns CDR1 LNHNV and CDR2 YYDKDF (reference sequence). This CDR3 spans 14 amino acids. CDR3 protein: CATSSTTGPNEQYF. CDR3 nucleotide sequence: TGTGCCACCAGCAGCACAACAGGGCCCAACGAGCAGTACTTC.

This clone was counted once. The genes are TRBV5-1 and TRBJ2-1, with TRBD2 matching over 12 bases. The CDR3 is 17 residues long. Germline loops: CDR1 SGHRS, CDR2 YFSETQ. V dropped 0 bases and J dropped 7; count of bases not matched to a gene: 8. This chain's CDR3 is CASSLVLAGGPLNEQFF. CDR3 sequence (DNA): TGCGCCAGCAGCTTGGTCCTAGCGGGAGGGCCGCTAAATGAGCAGTTCTTC.

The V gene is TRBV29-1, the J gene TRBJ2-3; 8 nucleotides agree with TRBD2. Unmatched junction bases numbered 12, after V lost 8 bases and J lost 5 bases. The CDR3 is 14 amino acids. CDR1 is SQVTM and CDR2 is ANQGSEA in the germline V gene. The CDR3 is CSTFYPGLEDTQYF. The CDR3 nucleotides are TGCAGCACCTTTTATCCGGGACTAGAAGATACGCAGTATTTT.

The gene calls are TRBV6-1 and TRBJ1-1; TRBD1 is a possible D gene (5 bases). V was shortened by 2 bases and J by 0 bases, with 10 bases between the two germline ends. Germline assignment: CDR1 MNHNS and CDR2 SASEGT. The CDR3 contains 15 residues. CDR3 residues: CASSEYGQMNTEAFF. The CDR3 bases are TGTGCCAGCAGTGAATATGGACAAATGAACACTGAAGCTTTCTTT.

The CDR3 region is CASSLSTAGEKLFF. CDR3 nucleotides: TGTGCCAGCAGTTTATCGACGGCGGGCGAAAAACTGTTTTTT. This chain links TRBV27 with TRBJ1-4; D is ambiguous. CDR1 MNHEY and CDR2 SMNVEV come from the germline V gene (reference sequence). The CDR3 sequence is 14 residues long. V was pared by 0 bases and J by 8 bases, with 10 bases between.

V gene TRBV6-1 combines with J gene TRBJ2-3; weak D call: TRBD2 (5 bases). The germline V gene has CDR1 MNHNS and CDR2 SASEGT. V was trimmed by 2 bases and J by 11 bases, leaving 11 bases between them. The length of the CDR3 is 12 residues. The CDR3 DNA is TGTGCCAGCAGTGAAACCGGGATTGGGCAGTATTTT. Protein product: CASSETGIGQYF.

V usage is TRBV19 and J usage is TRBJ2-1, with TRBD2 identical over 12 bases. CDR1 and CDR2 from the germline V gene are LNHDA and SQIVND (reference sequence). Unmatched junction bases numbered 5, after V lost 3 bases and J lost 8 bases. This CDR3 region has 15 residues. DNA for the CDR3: TGTGCCAGTAGTATCTCTAGCGGGAGGGCATATGAGCAGTTCTTC. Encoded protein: CASSISSGRAYEQFF. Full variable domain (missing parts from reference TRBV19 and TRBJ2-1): DGGITQSPKYLFRKEGQNVTLSCEQNLNHDAMYWYRQDPGQGLRLIYYSQIVNDFQKGDIAEGYSVSREKKESFPLTVTSAQKNPTAFYLCASSISSGRAYEQFFGPGTRLTVL.

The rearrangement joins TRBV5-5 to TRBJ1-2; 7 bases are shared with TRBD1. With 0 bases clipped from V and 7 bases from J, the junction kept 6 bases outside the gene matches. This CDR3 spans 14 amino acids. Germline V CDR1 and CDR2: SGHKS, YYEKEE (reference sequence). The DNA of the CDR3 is TGTGCCAGCAGCTTGGAGCTCAGGGGGATTGGCTACACCTTC. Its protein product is CASSLELRGIGYTF.

The CDR3 DNA sequence: TGTGCCAGCAGTCTAAACAGGGGGAATTCACCCCTCCACTTT. Its translation: CASSLNRGNSPLHF. The chain links TRBV27 to TRBJ1-6, with 8 bases matching TRBD1. The junction had 4 bases not matched to a gene; V was cut back by 5 bases and J by 7 bases. Germline assignment: CDR1 MNHEY and CDR2 SMNVEV (reference sequence). This CDR3 comprises 14 residues.

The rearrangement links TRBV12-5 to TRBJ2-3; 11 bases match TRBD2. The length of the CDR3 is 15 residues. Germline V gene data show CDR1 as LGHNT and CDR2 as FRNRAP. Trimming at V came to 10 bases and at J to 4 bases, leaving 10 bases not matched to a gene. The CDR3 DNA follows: TGTGCTATGACCTCTACTAGCGGGGGTTCAGATACGCAGTATTTT. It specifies CAMTSTSGGSDTQYF.

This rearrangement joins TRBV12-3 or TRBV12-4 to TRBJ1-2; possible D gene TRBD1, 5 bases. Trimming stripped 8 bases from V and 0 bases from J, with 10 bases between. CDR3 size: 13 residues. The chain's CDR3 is CASGGLTNYGYTF. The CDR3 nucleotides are TGTGCCAGCGGGGGGTTGACTAACTATGGCTACACCTTC.

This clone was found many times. DNA of the CDR3: TGTGCCAGCAGCTTCCGACTAGCGGGAGAGACCCAGTACTTC. It encodes CASSFRLAGETQYF. The chain recombines TRBV6-5 with TRBJ2-5; the match to TRBD2 covers 10 bases. This CDR3 has 14 residues. Germline V gene data show CDR1 as MNHEY and CDR2 as SVGAGI. V lost 6 bases, J lost 4 bases, and 5 bases stayed unmatched.

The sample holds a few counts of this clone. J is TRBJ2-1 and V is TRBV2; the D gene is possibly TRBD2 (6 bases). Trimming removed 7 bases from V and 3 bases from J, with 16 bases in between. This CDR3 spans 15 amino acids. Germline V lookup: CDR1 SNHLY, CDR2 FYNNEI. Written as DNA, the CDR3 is TGTGCCAGCACATCGGCGGGATACGGCTACAATGAGCAGTTCTTC. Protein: CASTSAGYGYNEQFF.

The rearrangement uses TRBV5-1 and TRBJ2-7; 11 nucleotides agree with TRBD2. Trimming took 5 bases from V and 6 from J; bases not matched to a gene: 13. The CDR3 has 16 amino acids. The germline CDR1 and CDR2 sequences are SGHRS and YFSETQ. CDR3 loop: CASSQMLAGGGGEQYF. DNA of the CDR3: TGCGCCAGCAGTCAAATGCTAGCGGGAGGTGGAGGCGAGCAGTACTTC.

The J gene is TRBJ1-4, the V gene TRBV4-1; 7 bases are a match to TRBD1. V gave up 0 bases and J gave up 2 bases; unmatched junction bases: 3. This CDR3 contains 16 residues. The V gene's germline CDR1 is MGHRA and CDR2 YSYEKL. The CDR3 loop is CASSQDGTDTNEKLFF. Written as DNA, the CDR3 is TGCGCCAGCAGCCAAGACGGGACAGATACTAATGAAAAACTGTTTTTT.

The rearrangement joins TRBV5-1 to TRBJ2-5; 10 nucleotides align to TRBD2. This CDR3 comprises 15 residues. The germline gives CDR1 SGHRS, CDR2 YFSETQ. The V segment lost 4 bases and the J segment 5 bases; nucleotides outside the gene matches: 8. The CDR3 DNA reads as TGCGCCAGCAGCCCAGGGACTAGCGAGACTGAGACCCAGTACTTC. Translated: CASSPGTSETETQYF. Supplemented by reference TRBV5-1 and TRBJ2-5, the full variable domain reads KAGVTQTPRYLIKTRGQQVTLSCSPISGHRSVSWYQQTPGQGLQFLFEYFSETQRNKGNFPGRFSGRQFSNSRSEMNVSTLELGDSALYLCASSPGTSETETQYFGPGTRLLVL.

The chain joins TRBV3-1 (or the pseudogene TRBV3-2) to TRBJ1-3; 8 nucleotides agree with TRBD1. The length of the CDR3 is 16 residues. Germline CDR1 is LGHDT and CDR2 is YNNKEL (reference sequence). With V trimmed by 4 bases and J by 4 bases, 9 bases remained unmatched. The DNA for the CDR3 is TGTGCCAGCAGCCCAGATTGGACAGGGTCAGGAAACACCATATATTTT. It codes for CASSPDWTGSGNTIYF.

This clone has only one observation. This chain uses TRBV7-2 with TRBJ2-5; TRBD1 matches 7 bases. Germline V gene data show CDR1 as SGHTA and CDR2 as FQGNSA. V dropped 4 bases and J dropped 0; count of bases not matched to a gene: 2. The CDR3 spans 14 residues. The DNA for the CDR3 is TGTGCCAGCAGCTCACAGGGGTACCAAGAGACCCAGTACTTC. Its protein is CASSSQGYQETQYF.

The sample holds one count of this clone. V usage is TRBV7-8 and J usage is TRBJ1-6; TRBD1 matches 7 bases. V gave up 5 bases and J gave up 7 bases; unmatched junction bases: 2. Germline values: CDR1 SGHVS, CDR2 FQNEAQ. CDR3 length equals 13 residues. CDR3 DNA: TGTGCCAGCAGCCTGGGACAGAATTCACCCCTCCACTTT. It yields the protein CASSLGQNSPLHF. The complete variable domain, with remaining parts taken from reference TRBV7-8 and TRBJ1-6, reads GAGVSQSPRYKVAKRGQDVALRCDPISGHVSLFWYQQALGQGPEFLTYFQNEAQLDKSGLPSDRFFAERPEGSVSTLKIQRTQQEDSAVYLCASSLGQNSPLHFGNGTRLTVT.

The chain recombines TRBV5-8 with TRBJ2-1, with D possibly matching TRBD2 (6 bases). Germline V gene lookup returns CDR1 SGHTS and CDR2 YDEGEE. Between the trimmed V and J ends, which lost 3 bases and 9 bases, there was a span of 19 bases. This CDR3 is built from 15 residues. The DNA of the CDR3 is TGTGCCAGCAGCTCGATTAGCGGTAGGCTGGGTGAGCAGTTCTTC. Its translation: CASSSISGRLGEQFF.

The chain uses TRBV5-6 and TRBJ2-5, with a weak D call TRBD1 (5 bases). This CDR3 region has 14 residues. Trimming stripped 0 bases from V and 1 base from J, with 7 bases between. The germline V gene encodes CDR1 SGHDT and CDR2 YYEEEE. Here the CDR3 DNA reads TGTGCCAGCAGCTTGGGGGGCGGCCAAGAGACCCAGTACTTC. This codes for CASSLGGGQETQYF.

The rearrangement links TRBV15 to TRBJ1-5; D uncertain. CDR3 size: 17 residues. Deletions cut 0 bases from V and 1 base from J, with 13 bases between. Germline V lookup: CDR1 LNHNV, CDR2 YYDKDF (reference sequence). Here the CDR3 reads CATSREAREGSNQPQHF. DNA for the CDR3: TGTGCCACCAGCAGAGAGGCGCGGGAGGGCAGCAATCAGCCCCAGCATTTT.